This T cell receptor (beta chain) emerged from a study of shared clonotypes between healthy human individuals. Study results and limitations: Clonotype sharing among the donors was expected to vary with sequencing depth. Naive subsets tended to show greater estimated richness than memory subsets.

In the case of this clone: Its specificity is unknown.

Nashville, Tennessee was home to all donors, who were Caucasian adults. The method was immunoSEQ multiplex PCR; TCRdb's version includes in-frame clones alone and lacks a portion of them. In the table there are approximately 2,000,000 clones, 92% of which are singletons. In germline, CDR1 is KGHSH, CDR2 LQKENI. This CDR3 is 12 amino acids long. Trimming cost V 6 bases and J 7 bases; bases outside gene matches: 6. Material: naive CD4+ T cells from PBMCs. Indicated subset: CD45RA+ positively selected. The source is a man in his late teens or twenties in good health. Some clones in this sample may be carry-over from other donors' samples. This chain uses TRBV18 with TRBJ2-7; 7 bases map to TRBD1. CDR3 sequence: CASSHRGEEQYF. CDR3 DNA: TGTGCCAGCTCTCACAGGGGTGAAGAGCAGTACTTC.